The sample holds many counts of the clone carrying this TCR beta chain. The antigen remains undetermined. This entry is derived from a study of spatial heterogeneity in lung cancer. Study-level background: Raw reads contained each unique TCR and UMI combination more than ten times on average.

This CDR3 comprises 16 residues. Germline trimming cut 2 bases from V and 4 bases from J; bases unmatched to any gene: 9. Germline-derived CDR1 and CDR2 are SGHTA and FQGTGA. General study findings and limits: Estimates put coverage of tumor T cells approximately 7% for alpha and 13% for beta chains. Counts of expanded intratumoral alpha and beta TCRs tracked tumor mutation counts.

MiXCR, run by TCRdb on the 5' RACE reads, gives a single entry per CDR3 protein. The sample comprises about 25,000 distinct CDR3 sequences, 8% to 10% of which are singletons, and 7% to 9% rests with the top ten. Time point given: sample taken at primary tumor resection. The donors were fewer than 80 patients with non-small cell lung cancer that was early-stage and untreated. Unsorted whole RNA samples from tumor, nontumor lung or frozen PBMC were sequenced. The receptor was isolated from a male donor with early-stage non-small cell lung cancer. J is TRBJ2-5 and V is TRBV7-3; TRBD2 matches 8 bases. Sequenced material: lung tumor tissue, taken at surgery. The DNA for the CDR3 is TGTGCCAGCAGCTTAGGTATTGAGGCGGGAGGAGAGACCCAGTACTTC. It encodes CASSLGIEAGGETQYF.